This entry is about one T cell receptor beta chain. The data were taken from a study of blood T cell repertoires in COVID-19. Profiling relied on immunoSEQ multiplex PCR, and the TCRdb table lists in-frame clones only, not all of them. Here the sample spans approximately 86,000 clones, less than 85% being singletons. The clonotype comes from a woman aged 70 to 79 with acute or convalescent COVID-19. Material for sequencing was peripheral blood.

The CDR3 DNA sequence: TGTGCCAGCAGCCAACAACCGAGGGACAGGGGGTACAATGAGCAGTTCTTC. Residues: CASSQQPRDRGYNEQFF. This rearrangement joins TRBV4-2 to TRBJ2-1; 11 bases map to TRBD1. The CDR3 spans 17 residues. V lost 2 bases and J lost 4; bases outside the gene matches: 7. Germline V gives CDR1 LGHNA, CDR2 YNFKEQ.